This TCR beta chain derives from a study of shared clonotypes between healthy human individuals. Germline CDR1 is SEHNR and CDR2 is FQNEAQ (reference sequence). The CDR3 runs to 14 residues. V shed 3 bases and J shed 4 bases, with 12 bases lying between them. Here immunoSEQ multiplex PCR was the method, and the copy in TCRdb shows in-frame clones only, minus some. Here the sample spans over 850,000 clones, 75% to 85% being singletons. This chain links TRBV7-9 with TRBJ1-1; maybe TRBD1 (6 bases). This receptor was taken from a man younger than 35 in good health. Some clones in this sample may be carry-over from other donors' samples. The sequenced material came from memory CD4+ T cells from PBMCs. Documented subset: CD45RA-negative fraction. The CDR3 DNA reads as TGTGCCAGCAGCTTGCTCAGGGGAAGCACTGAAGCTTTCTTT. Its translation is CASSLLRGSTEAFF.